The TCR beta chain described here comes from a study of blood T cells in healthy people across ages. This clonotype was recorded many times. Through a sample-barcoded 5' primer and a J-beta primer mix, a second PCR was run for roughly 7 to 11 cycles. Carrying 12 random nucleotides, a template-switch adaptor labeled each individual cDNA molecule. TCRdb redid the calling of the 5' RACE reads with MiXCR, one entry per CDR3 protein. The sample lists roughly 1.5 million distinct CDR3 sequences, approximately 42% seen once, with about 4% in the top ten. Samples had at least 7 million PBMCs isolated from them. Extracted total RNA amounted to at least 5.5 micrograms for each sample. Germline values: CDR1 MNHEY, CDR2 SVGAGI. The CDR3 is 12 amino acids. The V end lost 0 bases, the J end lost 8 bases, and 5 bases lay between the germline ends.

The sample comprised blood. This receptor was taken from a young woman in good health. The chain links TRBV6-5 to TRBJ2-1, with D unresolved. This CDR3 reads CASSYSGYEQFF. The CDR3 DNA reads TGTGCCAGCAGTTACTCGGGTTATGAGCAGTTCTTC.